This TCR beta chain was profiled in a study of a mutant IDH1 vaccine in newly diagnosed glioma. Assay: immunoSEQ multiplex PCR; the TCRdb copy retains only in-frame clones and omits some. Of some 57,000 clones listed, about three quarters are singletons. The time point denotes: week 47, end of study. It was 300 ug of mutant IDH1 20-mer peptide that made up each vaccine dose, given with topical imiquimod. Germline V gene sequence: CDR1 PRHDT, CDR2 FYEKMQ (reference sequence). The V and J ends lost 3 bases and 4 bases, in that order; junction bases with no gene match: 12. The CDR3 spans 19 residues. On this clone itself: Its antigen is undetermined.

This sequence joins TRBV13 and TRBJ2-1; 13 bases line up with TRBD2. This sample comprised PBMCs, obtained from a glioma patient whose treatment included an IDH1 peptide vaccine. This receptor was identified in a woman between 40 and 50 years old with glioma. Some clones in this sample may be carry-over from other donors' samples. CDR3 nucleotide sequence: TGTGCCAGCAGCTTGGGACTAGCGGGATTGGACAACCTTTACAATGAGCAGTTCTTC. Its translation: CASSLGLAGLDNLYNEQFF.